This T cell receptor beta chain was sequenced in a study of radiation and T cells in renal cell carcinoma. As for the study in general: Nephrectomy followed 15 Gy stereotactic body radiation by 4 weeks.

Described time point: baseline pretreatment blood. The treatment was: 15 Gy SBRT to primary tumor, nephrectomy 4 weeks later. Radiation-treated patients gave blood at baseline, week 2 and week 4. Clear cell pathology was present in this patient's renal cell carcinoma. This CDR3 is built from 14 residues. Germline V gene data show CDR1 as SEHNR and CDR2 as FQNEAQ (reference sequence). With 5 bases clipped from V and 4 bases from J, the junction kept 2 bases outside the gene matches. Findings and limits, study-wide: From baseline, blood top tumor clonotypes peaked at 2 weeks post-radiation.

A remark on this clone: Its antigen is unidentified.

The data were produced by immunoSEQ multiplex PCR, yet TCRdb's version contains in-frame clones alone and is incomplete. The profile covers 130,000 or so clones, with 70% to 90% appearing a single time and around 12% taken by the ten largest. V usage is TRBV7-9 and J usage is TRBJ2-3, with 11 bases that match TRBD2. The sequence was obtained from a woman between 45 and 65 years old with renal cell carcinoma. Sequencing was performed on blood, taken from a patient whose treatment included radiotherapy and nephrectomy. CDR3 loop: CASSGTSGPDTQYF. The DNA of the CDR3 is TGTGCCAGCAGCGGGACTAGCGGACCAGATACGCAGTATTTT.